This T cell receptor beta chain was identified during a study of cytomegalovirus exposure and HLA in healthy donors (dated by TCRdb to about 2017). Regarding the study in general: A later analysis indicated that the 120 or so validation repertoires were generated on the platform also employed for the roughly 650 repertoires of the first cohort. The study aimed to test whether signatures of past pathogen exposure could be identified by cataloging public T cell receptors. Along with the roughly 700-subject first cohort, a separate validation cohort of 120 different subjects was used. The study combined high-throughput TCR immunosequencing, statistical association of individual TCRs with disease status, and machine learning to predict cytomegalovirus infection status. Points the paper makes about the study in general: The study gave a list of around 170 TCR beta chains associated with cytomegalovirus. A later analysis had no HLA typing for the validation cohort, so co-occurrence there was scored across all 130 or so repertoires. The classifier was reported to diagnose cytomegalovirus status with high specificity and sensitivity in both the original and validation cohorts. A later analysis found that TCRs clustered in the first cohort also tended to co-occur in the roughly 120 validation repertoires, with 90% to 95% of cluster scores above 0. Most TCR sequences were seen in very few donors, while some public TCRs were found in many individuals. Three of the identified cytomegalovirus-associated TCR beta chains were confirmed in vitro to be specific for cytomegalovirus antigens. It was suggested by the authors that the approach could potentially be generalized to other disease states and immunological phenotypes.

The library was prepared using the immunoSEQ multiplex PCR assay. Regarding the original processing steps: To diagnose cytomegalovirus status from the catalog of TCR beta chain sequences, a statistical classification framework was built. Held by TCRdb, this immuneACCESS table contains in-frame sequences only and omits some clones. Under half of the omission traces to an unresolved V gene where checked; the cause of the rest is unknown. V, J and clone size are those of that table, while D and trimming were read from the DNA. Counted in this sample were 110,000 to 150,000 clones; around 90% of them appeared once. Around 8% of the sample goes to the ten largest clones. To note about this clone: There is no known antigen for this receptor. No base qualities exist here, and no much larger clone lies one base off it.

The donors were included in the validation cohort of 90 to 150 subjects, a group kept apart from the 666-subject first cohort. Measured from the cysteine to the phenylalanine, the CDR3 is 13 residues long. Just CDR3 DNA is preserved here, 39 bases in frame from base 1. V is reduced by 10 bases and J by 0 bases, leaving a spacing of 10 bases between them. The germline V gene specifies SNHLY as CDR1 and FYNNEI as CDR2. The receptor chain draws on TRBV2 and TRBJ1-3; a weak D assignment points to TRBD1 (6 bases agree). The source material was PBMCs. This clonotype was sampled from a woman aged 18-29 years in good health and CMV-seropositive. The CDR3 is CATQGLSGNTIYF. The nucleotides are TGTGCCACACAGGGCCTCTCTGGAAACACCATATATTTT.